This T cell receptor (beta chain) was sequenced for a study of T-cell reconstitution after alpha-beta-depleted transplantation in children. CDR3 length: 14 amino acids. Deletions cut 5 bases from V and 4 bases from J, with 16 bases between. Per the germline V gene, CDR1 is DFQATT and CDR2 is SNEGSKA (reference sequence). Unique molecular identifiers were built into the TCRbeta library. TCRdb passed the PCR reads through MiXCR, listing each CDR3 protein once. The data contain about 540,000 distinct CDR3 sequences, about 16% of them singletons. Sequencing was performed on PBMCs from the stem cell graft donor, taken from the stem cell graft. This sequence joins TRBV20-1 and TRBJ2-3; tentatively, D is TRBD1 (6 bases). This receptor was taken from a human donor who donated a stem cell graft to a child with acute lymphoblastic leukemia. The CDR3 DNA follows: TGCAGTGCTGTAGATGGCAGGGGTCCAGATACGCAGTATTTT. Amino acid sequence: CSAVDGRGPDTQYF.